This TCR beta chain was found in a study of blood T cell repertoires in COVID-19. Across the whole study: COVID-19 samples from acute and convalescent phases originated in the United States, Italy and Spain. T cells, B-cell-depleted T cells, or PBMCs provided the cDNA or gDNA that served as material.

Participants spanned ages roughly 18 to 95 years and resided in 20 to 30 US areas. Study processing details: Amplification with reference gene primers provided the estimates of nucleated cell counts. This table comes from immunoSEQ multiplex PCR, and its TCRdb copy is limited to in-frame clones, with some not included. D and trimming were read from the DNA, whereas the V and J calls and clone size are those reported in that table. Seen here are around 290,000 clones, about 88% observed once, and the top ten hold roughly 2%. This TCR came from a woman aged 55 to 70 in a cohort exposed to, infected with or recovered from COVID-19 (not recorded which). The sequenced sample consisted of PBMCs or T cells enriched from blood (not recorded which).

The CDR3 bases are TGCGCCAGCGCCGGGACACCATCCTACGAGCAGTACTTC. Translating gives CASAGTPSYEQYF. The chain has TRBV5-1 and TRBJ2-7, with D possibly TRBD1 on 6 matching bases. The germline CDR1 and CDR2 sequences are SGHRS and YFSETQ. V was pared by 7 bases and J by 1 base, with 12 bases between. CDR3 length: 13 amino acids.